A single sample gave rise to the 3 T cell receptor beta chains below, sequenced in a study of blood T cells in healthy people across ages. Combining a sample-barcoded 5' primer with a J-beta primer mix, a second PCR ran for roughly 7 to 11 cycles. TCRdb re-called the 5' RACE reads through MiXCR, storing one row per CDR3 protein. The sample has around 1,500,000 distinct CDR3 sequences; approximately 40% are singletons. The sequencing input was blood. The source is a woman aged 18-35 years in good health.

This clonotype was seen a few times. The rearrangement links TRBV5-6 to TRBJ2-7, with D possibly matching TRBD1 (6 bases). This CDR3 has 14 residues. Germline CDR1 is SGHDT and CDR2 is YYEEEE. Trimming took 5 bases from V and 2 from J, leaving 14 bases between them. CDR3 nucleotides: TGTGCCAGCAGTTCTGACAGGCAGGCCTACGAGCAGTACTTC. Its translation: CASSSDRQAYEQYF.

CDR3 coding DNA: TGTGCTGCTGGGGGCCTCAGCGTGCAGTACTTC. Its translation is CAAGGLSVQYF. The chain employs TRBV6-5 and TRBJ2-7, with TRBD1 as a possible D gene (6 bases). CDR1 MNHEY and CDR2 SVGAGI come from the germline V gene. The CDR3 has 11 amino acids.

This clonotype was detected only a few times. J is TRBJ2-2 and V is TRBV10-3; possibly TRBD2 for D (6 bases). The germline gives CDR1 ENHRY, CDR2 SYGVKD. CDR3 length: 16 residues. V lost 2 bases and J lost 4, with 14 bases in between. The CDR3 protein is CAISEAGREGTGELFF. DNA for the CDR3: TGTGCCATCAGTGAGGCGGGGCGGGAAGGCACCGGGGAGCTGTTTTTT.